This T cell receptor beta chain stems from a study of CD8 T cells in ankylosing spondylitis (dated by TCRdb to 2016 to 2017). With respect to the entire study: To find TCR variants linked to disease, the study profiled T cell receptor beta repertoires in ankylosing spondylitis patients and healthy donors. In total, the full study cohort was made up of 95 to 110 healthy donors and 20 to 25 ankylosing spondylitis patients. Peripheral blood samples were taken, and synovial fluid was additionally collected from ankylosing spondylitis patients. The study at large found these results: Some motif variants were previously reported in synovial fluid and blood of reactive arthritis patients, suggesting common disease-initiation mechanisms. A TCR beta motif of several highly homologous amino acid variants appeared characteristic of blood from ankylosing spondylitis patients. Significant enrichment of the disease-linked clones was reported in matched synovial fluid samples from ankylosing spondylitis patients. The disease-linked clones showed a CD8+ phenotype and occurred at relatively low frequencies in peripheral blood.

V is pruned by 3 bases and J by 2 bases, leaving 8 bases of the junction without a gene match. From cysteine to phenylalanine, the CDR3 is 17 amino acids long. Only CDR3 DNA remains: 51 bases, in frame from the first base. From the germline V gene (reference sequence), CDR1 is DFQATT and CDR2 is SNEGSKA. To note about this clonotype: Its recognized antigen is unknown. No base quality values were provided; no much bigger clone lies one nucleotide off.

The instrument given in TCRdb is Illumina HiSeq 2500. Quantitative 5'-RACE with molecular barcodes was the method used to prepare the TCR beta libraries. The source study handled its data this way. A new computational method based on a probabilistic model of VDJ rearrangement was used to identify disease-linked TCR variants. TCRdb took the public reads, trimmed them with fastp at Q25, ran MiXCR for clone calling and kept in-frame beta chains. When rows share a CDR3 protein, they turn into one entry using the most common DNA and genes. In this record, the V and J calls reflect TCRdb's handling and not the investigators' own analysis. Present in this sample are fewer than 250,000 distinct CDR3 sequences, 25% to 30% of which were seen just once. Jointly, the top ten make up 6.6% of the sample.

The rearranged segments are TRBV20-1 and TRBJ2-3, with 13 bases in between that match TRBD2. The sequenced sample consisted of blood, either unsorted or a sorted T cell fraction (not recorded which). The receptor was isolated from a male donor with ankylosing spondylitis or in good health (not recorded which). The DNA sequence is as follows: TGCAGTGCTAGGAGAAGGACTAGCGGGAGCATCACAGATACGCAGTATTTT. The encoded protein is CSARRRTSGSITDTQYF.